Only one count was recorded for the clone carrying this T cell receptor (beta chain). The data derive from a study of blood T cell repertoires in COVID-19. At the level of the study: The samples span acute and convalescent COVID-19 from the United States, Italy and Spain. PBMCs, B-cell-depleted T cells, or T cells were the source of the cDNA or gDNA that made up the material.

In germline, CDR1 is MGHDK, CDR2 SYGVNS. The length of the CDR3 is 15 residues. Trimming shortened V by 0 bases and J by 0 bases, and 8 bases separated the two germline ends. As originally analysed: Researchers report that nucleated cell counts were estimated from reference gene primer amplification. The method was immunoSEQ multiplex PCR; TCRdb's version includes in-frame clones alone and lacks a portion of them. The V and J calls and clone size come from that table; D and trimming were worked out from the DNA. The table records 150,000 to 160,000 clones, roughly nine tenths of them present only once.

Sequencing was carried out using peripheral blood. The sequence was collected from a woman aged 40 to 50 with acute or convalescent COVID-19. The chain is built from TRBV25-1 and TRBJ1-1, with D unclear. CDR3 bases: TGTGCCAGCAGTGAATACAACAGCTTGAACACTGAAGCTTTCTTT. Amino acids: CASSEYNSLNTEAFF.